This TCR beta chain was captured in a study of blood T cell repertoires in COVID-19. Overall study: The United States, Italy and Spain supplied acute and convalescent COVID-19 samples.

Germline CDR1 SGHVS, CDR2 FQNEAQ. The CDR3 consists of 15 residues. Trimming left V 0 bases short and J 4 bases short, with 9 bases between. The method was immunoSEQ multiplex PCR; TCRdb's version includes in-frame clones alone and lacks a portion of them. The data hold some 180,000 clones, with less than 90% observed a single time. Which cohort a participant joined came from the clinical history participants gave. It was within 2 weeks before study entry that exposed participants met a COVID-19 case. The chain is built from TRBV7-8 and TRBJ1-4; D ambiguous. The TCR originated in a woman between 25 and 40 years old who had been exposed to COVID-19. Sequencing was carried out using PBMCs or T cells enriched from blood (not recorded which). Here the CDR3 DNA reads TGTGCCAGCAGCTTAGCGAGGGTAGGTAATGAAAAACTGTTTTTT. Its protein is CASSLARVGNEKLFF. The full variable domain, in which reference TRBV7-8 and TRBJ1-4 provide the parts outside the CDR3, is GAGVSQSPRYKVAKRGQDVALRCDPISGHVSLFWYQQALGQGPEFLTYFQNEAQLDKSGLPSDRFFAERPEGSVSTLKIQRTQQEDSAVYLCASSLARVGNEKLFFGSGTQLSVL.